This is a list of T cell receptor beta chains from one sample in a study of technical replicates of blood from several donors. Libraries were prepared by immunoSEQ multiplex PCR; TCRdb keeps only in-frame clonotypes and omits some of them. The sample carries around 90,000 clones, around 94% recorded once. Sequenced input: T cells isolated from PBMCs. These receptors all come from a human donor in good health. The conserved cysteine and the conserved F or W are not part of the CDR3 here.

j_gene	v_gene	CDR3aa
TRBJ2-3	TRBV28	ASSFFGTGRDTQY
TRBJ1-1	TRBV6-1	ASGTGVVGEAF
TRBJ2-7	TRBV28	ASSFPPRYEQY
TRBJ1-2	TRBV6-1	ASRNKQGYYGYT
TRBJ2-7	TRBV5-5	ASSSRLAGQYEQY